This T cell receptor (beta chain) was recorded in a study of cytomegalovirus exposure and HLA in healthy donors. Vbeta (60) and Jbeta (13) primers were used in the PCR. Repertoires were generated with immunoSEQ multiplex PCR, while TCRdb's copy carries only in-frame clones and drops some. The table records 200,000 to 250,000 clones, over 80% of them present only once. This CDR3 contains 17 residues. From germline, CDR1 is SGHAT and CDR2 FQNNGV. After removal of 2 bases from V and 8 bases from J, the junction contained 13 bases not matched to a gene. This chain joins TRBV11-2 and TRBJ1-4, with 8 bases fitting TRBD1. Sequencing was done on a sample of PBMCs. This clonotype was obtained from a boy aged 2-9 years in good health and CMV-seronegative. The DNA of the CDR3 is TGTGCCAGCAGCTTAAGTGACAGGGGCCTTATTGGCGAAAAACTGTTTTTT. Its translation: CASSLSDRGLIGEKLFF.